These T cell receptor beta chains were read from a single sample in a study of blood T cell repertoires in COVID-19. The method was immunoSEQ multiplex PCR; TCRdb's version includes in-frame clones alone and lacks a portion of them. The sample consists of 30,000 or so clones, almost 90% of them appearing once. Material for sequencing was peripheral blood. These receptors were obtained from a man in his sixties with active COVID-19. CDR3s include the opening cysteine and the closing phenylalanine or tryptophan. A D gene is named only where the DNA matches it firmly. Clone size is given for some rows only: seen once, a few or many times, or a class if the clone is expanded.

>TRBJ2-7|TRBV4-3|NA|once
CASSQGLPGGEQYF
TGCGCCAGCAGCCAAGGCCTCCCCGGGGGCGAGCAGTACTTC
>TRBJ2-3|TRBV29-1|TRBD2|NA
CSVPGSGASTDTQYF
TGCAGCGTTCCCGGTAGCGGGGCAAGCACAGATACGCAGTATTTT
>TRBJ2-1|TRBV25-1|NA|medium-sized
CASSERGGFPNEQFF
TGTGCCAGCAGTGAAAGGGGGGGGTTTCCCAATGAGCAGTTCTTC
>TRBJ2-3|TRBV9|NA|NA
CASRSLGGSDTQYF
TGTGCCAGCAGGAGCCTCGGAGGGTCAGATACGCAGTATTTT
>TRBJ2-4|TRBV21-1|NA|NA
CASSKDVLGGDRAW
TGTGCCAGCAGCAAAGACGTCCTTGGGGGCGACCGGGCTTGG
>TRBJ1-6|TRBV20-1|NA|NA
CSASSLKGVHF
TGCAGTGCTAGCTCTCTCAAAGGAGTCCACTTT
>TRBJ2-7|TRBV10-3|NA|NA
CAISEAGTYEQYF
TGTGCCATCAGTGAGGCAGGGACCTACGAGCAGTACTTC
>TRBJ1-2|TRBV6-2/TRBV6-3|NA|NA
CASSSIQNLGYTF
TGTGCCAGCAGTTCCATACAGAACCTGGGCTACACCTTC
>TRBJ2-7|TRBV19|NA|NA
CASSARPDYEQYF
TGTGCCAGTAGTGCCAGGCCAGATTACGAGCAGTACTTC
>TRBJ1-5|TRBV2|TRBD1|NA
CASSTRTGGYQPQHF
TGTGCCAGCAGTACTCGGACAGGGGGCTACCAGCCCCAGCATTTT
>TRBJ1-3|TRBV15|NA|once
CATSNGFSGNTIYF
TGTGCCACCAGCAACGGGTTCTCTGGAAACACCATATATTTT
>TRBJ1-1|TRBV29-1|TRBD1|NA
CSTLQGARAEAFF
TGCAGCACCTTACAGGGGGCTAGGGCTGAAGCTTTCTTT
>TRBJ1-5|TRBV5-5|NA|NA
CASNLVGGGNQPQHF
TGTGCCAGCAACTTAGTCGGGGGAGGGAATCAGCCCCAGCATTTT
>TRBJ2-2|TRBV28|NA|NA
CASSIDRHPNTGELFF
TGTGCCAGCAGTATTGACAGGCATCCGAACACCGGGGAGCTGTTTTTT
>TRBJ1-4|TRBV18|NA|NA
CASAINPVRISEKLFF
TGTGCCAGCGCCATCAATCCGGTTCGAATCTCGGAAAAACTGTTTTTT
>TRBJ1-5|TRBV30|TRBD1|NA
CAWSLSRTGLSNQPQHF
TGTGCCTGGAGTCTTTCCCGGACAGGGTTAAGCAATCAGCCCCAGCATTTT
>TRBJ1-2|TRBV6-5|NA|NA
CASRGTGVYGYTF
TGTGCCAGCAGAGGTACAGGAGTCTATGGCTACACCTTC
>TRBJ1-1|TRBV5-1|NA|NA
CASSPEGSLNTEAFF
TGCGCCAGCAGCCCGGAAGGGAGTTTGAACACTGAAGCTTTCTTT
>TRBJ2-2|TRBV25-1|TRBD1|once
CASYPGTVNTGELFF
TGTGCCAGCTACCCCGGGACAGTGAACACCGGGGAGCTGTTTTTT
>TRBJ1-1|TRBV5-1|NA|NA
CASSSGVPTEAFF
TGCGCCAGCAGCTCAGGGGTCCCCACTGAAGCTTTCTTT
>TRBJ2-7|TRBV7-2|TRBD1|NA
CASSPQGGQGSYEQYF
TGTGCCAGCAGCCCTCAAGGTGGACAGGGTTCGTACGAGCAGTACTTC
>TRBJ2-2|TRBV7-6|TRBD2|NA
CASSLRPWASGATGELFF
TGTGCCAGCAGCCTAAGGCCCTGGGCTAGCGGGGCTACCGGGGAGCTGTTTTTT
>TRBJ2-2|TRBV10-3|TRBD2|NA
CAIRTSGGENTGELFF
TGTGCCATTCGGACTAGCGGGGGGGAAAACACCGGGGAGCTGTTTTTT
>TRBJ2-3|TRBV5-1|NA|few
CASSLRGPFDTDTQYF
TGCGCCAGCAGCTTAAGGGGTCCCTTCGACACAGATACGCAGTATTTT
>TRBJ1-2|TRBV3-1/TRBV3-2|TRBD1|NA
CASSQEAGGYGYTF
TGTGCCAGCAGCCAAGAAGCAGGGGGCTATGGCTACACCTTC
>TRBJ1-1|TRBV7-9|TRBD1|NA
CASSLPSGGTEAFF
TGTGCCAGCAGCTTACCGTCAGGGGGGACTGAAGCTTTCTTT